This TCR beta chain emerged from a study of cytomegalovirus exposure and HLA in healthy donors. Study-wide results and limits: Exclusion as indistinguishable affected some V segments, including TRBV6-2 and TRBV6-3. In a later analysis, DRB1 alleles had the most associated TCRs; HLA-C alleles the fewest. The study put 150 to 200 TCR beta chains on its list as cytomegalovirus-associated.

Researchers ran the PCR with 60 Vbeta and 13 Jbeta primers. Libraries were prepared by immunoSEQ multiplex PCR; TCRdb keeps only in-frame clonotypes and omits some of them. In total, the table holds roughly 30,000 clones. The ends lost 8 bases at V and 5 bases at J; junction bases unmatched: 13. The CDR3 contains 15 residues. From germline, CDR1 is MNHNS and CDR2 SASEGT. A remark on this clone: As yet, its antigen is unknown.

Specimen: PBMCs. V and J are TRBV6-1 and TRBJ2-7, with 9 nucleotides matching TRBD2. The origin of this receptor is a woman aged 40 to 50 in good health and CMV-seropositive. For the CDR3, the DNA is TGTGCCAGCTCCTACTTAGCGGGAGATGCCAACGAGCAGTACTTC. Amino acids: CASSYLAGDANEQYF.